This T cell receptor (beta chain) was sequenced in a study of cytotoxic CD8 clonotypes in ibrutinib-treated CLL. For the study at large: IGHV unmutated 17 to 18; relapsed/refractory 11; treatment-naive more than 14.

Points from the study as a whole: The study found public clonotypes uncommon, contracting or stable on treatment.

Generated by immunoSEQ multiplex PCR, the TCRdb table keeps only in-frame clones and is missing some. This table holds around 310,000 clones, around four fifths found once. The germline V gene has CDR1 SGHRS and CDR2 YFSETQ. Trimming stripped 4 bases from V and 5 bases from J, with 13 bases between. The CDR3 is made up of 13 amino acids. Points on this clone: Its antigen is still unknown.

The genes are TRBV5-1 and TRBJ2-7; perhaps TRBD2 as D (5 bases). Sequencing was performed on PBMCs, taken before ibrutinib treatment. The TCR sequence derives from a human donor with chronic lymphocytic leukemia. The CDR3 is CASSHGLANEQYF. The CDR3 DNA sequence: TGCGCCAGCAGCCATGGGCTAGCCAACGAGCAGTACTTC.